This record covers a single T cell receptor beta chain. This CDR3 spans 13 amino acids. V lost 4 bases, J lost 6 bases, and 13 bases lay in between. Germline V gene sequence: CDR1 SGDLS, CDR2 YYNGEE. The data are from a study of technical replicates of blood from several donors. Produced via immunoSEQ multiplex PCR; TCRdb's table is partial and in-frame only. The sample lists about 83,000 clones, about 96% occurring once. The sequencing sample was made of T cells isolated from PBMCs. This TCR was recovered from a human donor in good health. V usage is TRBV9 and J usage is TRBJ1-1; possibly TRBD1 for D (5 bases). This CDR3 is CASSPRPGAEAFF. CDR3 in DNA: TGTGCCAGCAGCCCGCGACCGGGGGCTGAAGCTTTCTTT. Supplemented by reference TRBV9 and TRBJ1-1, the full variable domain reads DSGVTQTPKHLITATGQRVTLRCSPRSGDLSVYWYQQSLDQGLQFLIQYYNGEERAKGNILERFSAQQFPDLHSELNLSSLELGDSALYFCASSPRPGAEAFFGQGTRLTVV.